This T cell receptor (beta chain) came from a study of blood T cell repertoires in COVID-19. Study information: The United States, Italy and Spain were the sources of the acute and convalescent COVID-19 samples. PBMCs, B-cell-depleted T cells, or T cells were the source of the cDNA or gDNA that made up the material.

Authors' data handling: Reference gene primers were amplified, and this amplification served to estimate nucleated cell counts. Libraries were prepared by immunoSEQ multiplex PCR; TCRdb keeps only in-frame clonotypes and omits some of them. V and J calls and clone size follow that table, whereas D and trimming were derived from the DNA. The sample consists of more than 200,000 clones, less than 90% of them appearing once. The CDR3 extends over 14 amino acids. Germline V gives CDR1 KGHDR, CDR2 SFDVKD. J was trimmed by 7 bases and V by 10 bases; bases with no gene match: 12. The clonotype originates from an older man with acute or convalescent COVID-19. The V call is TRBV24-1, the J call TRBJ1-2, with 9 bases matching TRBD1. The sample comprised peripheral blood. Here the CDR3 DNA reads TGTGCCACTTCACCCGGGGACAGGGCGGGTGGCTACACCTTC. It yields the protein CATSPGDRAGGYTF.